The 11 T cell receptor beta chains below were found in one sample sequenced in a study of post-analysis software for immune sequencing data. Study conclusions and caveats: When patients were compared with controls, five TRBV segments were more frequent, TRBV5-6, TRBV5-1 and TRBV20-1 among them.

No antigens are known for them. Researchers reported that TCR beta cDNA libraries carried unique molecular identifiers. From the PCR reads, TCRdb called clonotypes with MiXCR, one entry per CDR3 protein. This repertoire shows approximately 730,000 distinct CDR3 sequences, roughly 27% found once; its top ten account for roughly 0.53%. Sequencing was done on a sample of blood. The source is a girl aged 5 to 17 with multiple sclerosis.

This clonotype was found many times. The chain couples TRBV20-1 to TRBJ1-2; D unclear. Germline-derived CDR1 and CDR2 are DFQATT and SNEGSKA (reference sequence). The CDR3 consists of 12 residues. V was pared by 0 bases and J by 5 bases, with 7 bases between. The CDR3 reads CSARELSYGYTF. The DNA for the CDR3 is TGCAGTGCTAGAGAGTTGTCGTATGGCTACACCTTC.

The chain carries TRBV7-9 and TRBJ1-1; the match to TRBD1 covers 9 bases. The germline gives CDR1 SEHNR, CDR2 FQNEAQ (reference sequence). This CDR3 spans 15 amino acids. The junction had 8 bases not matched to a gene; V was cut back by 5 bases and J by 4 bases. CDR3 nucleotides: TGTGCCAGCAGCGGCCAGTCGGGACAGGGCACTGAAGCTTTCTTT. It yields the protein CASSGQSGQGTEAFF. The full variable domain, with the rest looked up from reference TRBV7-9 and TRBJ1-1, is DTGVSQNPRHKITKRGQNVTFRCDPISEHNRLYWYRQTLGQGPEFLTYFQNEAQLEKSRLLSDRFSAERPKGSFSTLEIQRTEQGDSAMYLCASSGQSGQGTEAFFGQGTRLTVV.

This clonotype was counted once. The chain has TRBV7-9 and TRBJ2-5; the D is unclear. The CDR3 has 15 amino acids. V was clipped by 4 bases and J by 4 bases, with 16 bases between them. Germline values: CDR1 SEHNR, CDR2 FQNEAQ (reference sequence). CDR3 bases: TGTGCCAGCAGCTCTTTAATGGAGTCTCGAGAGACCCAGTACTTC. Protein: CASSSLMESRETQYF.

The table lists this clonotype with a few counts. The chain joins TRBV7-2 to TRBJ2-5, with 9 nucleotides matching TRBD1. The CDR3 runs 15 residues. CDR1 and CDR2 from the germline V gene are SGHTA and FQGNSA. Unmatched junction bases numbered 7, after V lost 3 bases and J lost 5 bases. The CDR3 region has the DNA TGTGCCAGCAGCTTTTCCACAGACAGGGGGGAGACCCAGTACTTC. Translated: CASSFSTDRGETQYF.

V gene TRBV6-1 combines with J gene TRBJ1-4; weak D call: TRBD1 (6 bases). The V gene's germline CDR1 is MNHNS and CDR2 SASEGT. The CDR3 runs 18 residues. V was clipped by 8 bases and J by 5 bases, with 27 bases between them. DNA of the CDR3: TGTGCCAGCGGCCACCGGGGGCTCATTGGGCCCTTAAATGAAAAACTGTTTTTT. Encoded protein: CASGHRGLIGPLNEKLFF.

The chain has TRBV5-1 and TRBJ2-5, with D perhaps given as TRBD1 or TRBD2 (5 bases each). V lost 6 bases and J lost 4, with 19 bases in between. Germline CDR1 and CDR2: SGHRS and YFSETQ. This CDR3 region has 15 residues. The CDR3 region has the DNA TGCGCCAGCACCCGGGGCCTTGGAGTGGGAGAGACCCAGTACTTC. Translated, it gives CASTRGLGVGETQYF.

This clonotype was observed a handful of times. The V gene is TRBV2, the J gene TRBJ1-5, with a tentative D call TRBD1 (5 bases). Trimming removed 5 bases from V and 0 bases from J, with 11 bases in between. Germline V gene sequence: CDR1 SNHLY, CDR2 FYNNEI. CDR3 length equals 15 residues. The CDR3 DNA sequence: TGTGCCAGCAGTTTCCAGGGACCTAGCAATCAGCCCCAGCATTTT. Amino acid sequence: CASSFQGPSNQPQHF.

The rearrangement uses TRBV11-2 and TRBJ2-1; TRBD2 matches 13 bases. The CDR3 sequence is 17 residues long. Germline loops: CDR1 SGHAT, CDR2 FQNNGV. The V and J ends lost 1 base and 9 bases, in that order; junction bases with no gene match: 9. CDR3 residues: CASSLVARLAGGGEQFF. CDR3 sequence (DNA): TGTGCCAGCAGCTTAGTGGCCCGACTAGCGGGGGGAGGTGAGCAGTTCTTC.

This clonotype came up many times. The rearrangement joins TRBV20-1 to TRBJ2-3; D gene unclear. V lost 1 base, J lost 1 base, and 9 bases lay in between. Germline CDR1 and CDR2: DFQATT and SNEGSKA (reference sequence). The CDR3 runs 14 residues. DNA of the CDR3: TGCAGTGCTAGAGTAGGCGGCCGCACAGATACGCAGTATTTT. This codes for CSARVGGRTDTQYF.

This clonotype showed up just a few times. The CDR3 reads CSANRDHEQYF. CDR3 sequence (DNA): TGCAGTGCTAACAGGGACCACGAGCAGTACTTC. The chain links TRBV20-1 to TRBJ2-7; tentatively, D is TRBD1 (6 bases). CDR3 length: 11 residues. Per germline, CDR1 DFQATT and CDR2 SNEGSKA (reference sequence). Between the trimmed V and J ends, which lost 4 bases and 5 bases, there was a span of 9 bases.

This clonotype was seen a handful of times. V gene TRBV28 combines with J gene TRBJ2-5; D not resolved. This CDR3 contains 12 residues. Germline V gene lookup returns CDR1 MDHEN and CDR2 SYDVKM. V dropped 9 bases and J dropped 5 bases, with 13 bases sitting between them. The CDR3 sequence: CASRPPEETQYF. CDR3 DNA: TGTGCCAGTCGACCCCCCGAGGAGACCCAGTACTTC. Full variable domain (rest looked up from reference TRBV28 and TRBJ2-5): DVKVTQSSRYLVKRTGEKVFLECVQDMDHENMFWYRQDPGLGLRLIYFSYDVKMKEKGDIPEGYSVSREKKERFSLILESASTNQTSMYLCASRPPEETQYFGPGTRLLVL.